The rows below give T cell receptor beta chains drawn from one sample of a study of metastatic and nonmetastatic thyroid tumors. TCRdb re-called the PCR reads through MiXCR. This sample has tens of thousands of clones, with more than 20% found just once. The specimen was blood. These receptors came from a male donor with papillary thyroid cancer or a benign thyroid nodule (not recorded which). Some clones in this sample may be carry-over from other donors' samples. Each CDR3 is given with its conserved first and last residue. A D gene is named only where the DNA matches it firmly. A clone size is listed for some rows: how often the clone was seen (once, few, many), or a class if it is expanded.

TRBV11-1	TRBJ2-2	medium-sized	.	CASSLAPAGNTGELFF	TGTGCCAGCAGCTTAGCGCCGGCAGGAAACACCGGGGAGCTGTTTTTT
TRBV9	TRBJ2-3	many	.	CASSVAVLSDTQYF	TGTGCCAGCAGCGTAGCGGTCTTATCGGATACGCAGTATTTT
TRBV19	TRBJ1-5	many	.	CASSIDAFGGLRGQPQHF	TGTGCCAGTAGTATAGATGCGTTTGGAGGTCTCCGCGGTCAGCCCCAGCATTTT
TRBV30	TRBJ1-1	.	.	CAWSGGHVVRWNTEAFF	TGTGCCTGGAGTGGGGGGCATGTAGTTCGGTGGAACACTGAAGCTTTCTTT
TRBV6-1	TRBJ1-5	many	.	CASSAGPTRSQPQHF	TGTGCCAGCTCAGCGGGTCCTACACGGAGTCAGCCCCAGCATTTT
TRBV12-3/TRBV12-4	TRBJ2-5	.	.	CASSGGGRETQYF	TGTGCCAGCAGTGGGGGAGGACGGGAGACCCAGTACTTC
TRBV20-1	TRBJ2-1	many	TRBD2	CSARVPSGGANEQFF	TGCAGTGCTAGAGTCCCCAGCGGGGGGGCCAATGAGCAGTTCTTC
TRBV12-3/TRBV12-4	TRBJ1-5	many	.	CASSLGQGYNQPQHF	TGTGCCAGCAGTTTAGGGCAGGGGTACAATCAGCCCCAGCATTTT
TRBV7-2	TRBJ2-7	few	TRBD2	CASSLAGGLYEQYF	TGTGCCAGCAGCTTAGCGGGAGGGCTGTACGAGCAGTACTTC
TRBV6-1	TRBJ2-7	.	.	CASSEGSPGDTSGYEQYF	TGTGCCAGCAGTGAAGGGAGTCCAGGGGACACCTCGGGGTACGAGCAGTACTTC
TRBV7-8	TRBJ2-7	medium-sized	TRBD1	CASSARDRSSSSYEQYF	TGTGCCAGCAGCGCCCGGGACAGGTCGAGTAGTTCCTACGAGCAGTACTTC
TRBV12-3/TRBV12-4	TRBJ2-1	many	TRBD1	CASSLGDRAYNEQFF	TGTGCCAGCAGTTTGGGAGACAGGGCATACAATGAGCAGTTCTTC
TRBV28	TRBJ1-5	few	TRBD1	CASRLNPGQGGNRPQHF	TGTGCCAGCAGACTTAACCCCGGACAGGGGGGAAATCGGCCCCAGCATTTT
TRBV10-2	TRBJ1-1	many	.	CASSEYTEAFF	TGCGCCAGCAGTGAATACACTGAAGCTTTCTTT
TRBV6-5	TRBJ2-7	.	.	CASSYWTASYEQYF	TGTGCCAGCAGTTATTGGACCGCGTCCTACGAGCAGTACTTC
TRBV2	TRBJ2-7	few	.	CASSEIDGSSYEQYF	TGTGCCAGCAGTGAAATTGACGGCAGCTCCTACGAGCAGTACTTC
TRBV28	TRBJ2-7	.	.	CASGEITPPYEQYF	TGTGCCAGCGGGGAAATTACCCCCCCCTACGAGCAGTACTTC
TRBV28	TRBJ2-1	many	TRBD2	CASSHPSGTSGRKQFF	TGTGCCAGCAGTCATCCAAGCGGGACTAGCGGGAGAAAGCAGTTCTTC
TRBV10-3	TRBJ2-7	.	TRBD1	CAIRGQGTFYEQYF	TGTGCCATCAGGGGACAGGGTACTTTCTACGAGCAGTACTTC
TRBV5-1	TRBJ1-1	many	.	CASSWDPNTEAFF	TGCGCCAGCAGCTGGGACCCGAACACTGAAGCTTTCTTT
TRBV4-1	TRBJ1-2	.	.	CAISAGYGYTF	TGCGCCATTAGTGCAGGCTATGGCTACACCTTC
TRBV4-3	TRBJ2-3	.	TRBD1	CASSQEGQGAGDTQYF	TGCGCCAGCAGCCAAGAGGGTCAGGGGGCTGGAGATACGCAGTATTTT
TRBV20-1	TRBJ2-1	many	TRBD1	CSATAPGQGFDEQFF	TGCAGTGCTACCGCACCGGGACAGGGTTTCGATGAGCAGTTCTTC
TRBV28	TRBJ1-1	many	.	CASSLTSTVMNTEAFF	TGTGCCAGCAGTTTAACGTCGACAGTCATGAACACTGAAGCTTTCTTT
TRBV19	TRBJ1-5	.	.	CANTLDKTGSPQHF	TGTGCCAATACCTTAGACAAGACTGGTTCACCCCAGCATTTT
TRBV5-1	TRBJ2-7	many	.	CASSLTGRQTYEQYF	TGCGCCAGCAGCTTGACCGGACGCCAGACCTACGAGCAGTACTTC
TRBV20-1	TRBJ2-7	medium-sized	.	CSARGAGLSYEQYF	TGCAGTGCTAGAGGGGCAGGGCTCTCCTACGAGCAGTACTTC
TRBV5-1	TRBJ1-2	.	.	CASSVDIAPLYGYTF	TGCGCCAGCAGCGTGGACATTGCCCCACTCTATGGCTACACCTTC
TRBV2	TRBJ2-7	.	TRBD2	CASRTGTSVYEQYF	TGTGCCAGCCGCACCGGGACTAGCGTGTACGAGCAGTACTTC
TRBV28	TRBJ2-7	few	.	CASSPGAVKSYEQYF	TGTGCCAGCAGCCCTGGTGCGGTAAAATCCTACGAGCAGTACTTC
TRBV2	TRBJ2-3	few	.	CASVDLGEADTQYF	TGTGCCAGCGTTGATTTGGGGGAAGCAGATACGCAGTATTTT
TRBV28	TRBJ2-7	many	TRBD1	CASSPGTGDTHEQYF	TGTGCCAGCAGTCCCGGGACAGGGGATACCCACGAGCAGTACTTC
TRBV6-1	TRBJ2-7	.	.	CASSEAGGSSYEQYF	TGTGCCAGCAGTGAAGCGGGCGGTAGCTCCTACGAGCAGTACTTC
TRBV9	TRBJ2-7	once	.	CASSVDPVTYEQYF	TGTGCCAGTAGCGTAGATCCAGTAACCTACGAACAGTACTTC
TRBV2	TRBJ1-2	.	.	CASSEGGFYGYTF	TGTGCCAGCAGTGAAGGTGGGTTCTATGGCTACACCTTC
TRBV4-1	TRBJ2-2	many	.	CASSQAAGWATGELFF	TGCGCCAGCAGCCAAGCGGCGGGGTGGGCCACCGGGGAGCTGTTTTTT
TRBV6-2/TRBV6-3	TRBJ2-1	few	TRBD2	CASSYSGGTEQFF	TGTGCCAGCAGTTACTCGGGGGGGACTGAGCAGTTCTTC
TRBV6-1	TRBJ2-7	.	.	CASSATGPGEQYF	TGTGCCAGCAGTGCGACAGGACCGGGCGAGCAGTACTTC
TRBV20-1	TRBJ2-7	.	.	CSAPRGGSYEQYF	TGCAGTGCTCCCCGAGGAGGTAGCTACGAGCAGTACTTC
TRBV6-2/TRBV6-3	TRBJ2-1	.	TRBD2	CASSYSGLAIKFF	TGTGCCAGCAGTTACTCGGGACTAGCTATTAAGTTCTTC
TRBV20-1	TRBJ2-2	many	.	CSALQAANTGELFF	TGCAGTGCTCTCCAGGCCGCGAACACCGGGGAGCTGTTTTTT
TRBV18	TRBJ2-7	.	TRBD1	CASSLTGTDAYEQYF	TGTGCCAGCTCACTAACCGGGACAGATGCCTACGAGCAGTACTTC
TRBV11-2	TRBJ2-1	.	.	CASRLEVTGASGDEQFF	TGTGCCAGCAGATTAGAGGTGACGGGGGCTAGTGGGGATGAGCAGTTCTTC
TRBV6-1	TRBJ1-5	.	.	CASSQERGWGQHQHF	TGTGCCAGCAGCCAGGAAAGGGGCTGGGGTCAGCACCAGCATTTT
TRBV12-3/TRBV12-4	TRBJ2-1	many	.	CASSWKPRAQHNEQFF	TGTGCCAGCAGTTGGAAACCTCGGGCACAACACAATGAGCAGTTCTTC
TRBV30	TRBJ1-2	few	.	CAWRSVGYTF	TGTGCCTGGAGGTCTGTTGGCTACACCTTC
TRBV7-9	TRBJ1-1	many	.	CASKNGHPNTEAFF	TGTGCCAGCAAAAACGGACACCCGAACACTGAAGCTTTCTTT
TRBV11-2	TRBJ2-7	.	TRBD1	CASSSRDRGTNEQYF	TGTGCCAGCAGCAGCCGGGACAGGGGGACCAACGAGCAGTACTTC
TRBV20-1	TRBJ2-3	.	TRBD2	CSATWTSGLTDTQYF	TGCAGTGCAACGTGGACTAGCGGGTTGACAGATACGCAGTATTTT
TRBV6-1	TRBJ2-5	many	.	CASSMTVTQETQYF	TGTGCCAGCAGTATGACCGTAACCCAAGAGACCCAGTACTTC
TRBV11-2	TRBJ2-7	many	.	CASSFIQGRDYEQYF	TGTGCCAGCAGCTTCATCCAGGGGAGGGACTACGAGCAGTACTTC
TRBV12-3/TRBV12-4	TRBJ1-2	few	.	CASSLRERGYTF	TGTGCCAGCAGCCTCAGGGAGCGTGGCTACACCTTC
TRBV5-1	TRBJ2-7	medium-sized	TRBD1	CASSLGDRPPYEQYF	TGCGCCAGCAGCTTGGGGGACAGACCTCCCTACGAGCAGTACTTC
TRBV6-2/TRBV6-3	TRBJ1-6	.	TRBD1	CASMCRPGQDYSPLHF	TGTGCCAGCATGTGTCGCCCTGGACAGGATTATTCACCCCTCCACTTT
TRBV6-1	TRBJ1-3	many	TRBD1	CASNRGEGNTIYF	TGTGCCAGCAACAGGGGCGAGGGAAACACCATATATTTT